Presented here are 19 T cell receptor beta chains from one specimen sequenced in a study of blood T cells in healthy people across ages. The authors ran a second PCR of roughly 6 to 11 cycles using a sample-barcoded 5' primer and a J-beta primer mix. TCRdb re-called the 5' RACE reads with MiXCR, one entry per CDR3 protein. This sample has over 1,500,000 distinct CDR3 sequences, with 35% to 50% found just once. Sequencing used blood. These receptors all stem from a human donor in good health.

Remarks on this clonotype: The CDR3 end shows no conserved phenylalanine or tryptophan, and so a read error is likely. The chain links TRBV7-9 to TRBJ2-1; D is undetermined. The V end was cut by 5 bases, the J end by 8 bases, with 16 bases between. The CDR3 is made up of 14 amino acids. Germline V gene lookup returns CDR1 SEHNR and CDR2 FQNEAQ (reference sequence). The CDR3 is CASSASTFGDEQFV. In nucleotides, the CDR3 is TGTGCCAGCAGCGCGTCAACCTTCGGCGATGAGCAGTTCGTC.

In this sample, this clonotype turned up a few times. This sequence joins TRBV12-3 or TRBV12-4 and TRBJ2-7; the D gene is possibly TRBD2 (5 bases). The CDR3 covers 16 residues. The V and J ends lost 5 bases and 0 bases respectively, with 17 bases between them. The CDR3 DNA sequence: TGTGCCAGCAGTGTCGGGGATGCGGGCATCTCCTACGAGCAGTACTTC. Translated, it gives CASSVGDAGISYEQYF.

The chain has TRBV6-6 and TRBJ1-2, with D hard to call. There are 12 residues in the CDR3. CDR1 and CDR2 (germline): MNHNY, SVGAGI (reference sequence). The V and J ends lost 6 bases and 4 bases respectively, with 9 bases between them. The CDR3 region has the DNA TGTGCCAGCAGGGCCCTTTCCTATGGCTACACCTTC. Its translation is CASRALSYGYTF.

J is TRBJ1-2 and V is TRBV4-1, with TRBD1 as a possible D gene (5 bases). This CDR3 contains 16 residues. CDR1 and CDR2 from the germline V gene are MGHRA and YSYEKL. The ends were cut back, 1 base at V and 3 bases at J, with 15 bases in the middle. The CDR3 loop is CASSQVSLGTDYGYTF. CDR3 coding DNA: TGCGCCAGCAGCCAAGTAAGCCTCGGGACGGACTATGGCTACACCTTC.

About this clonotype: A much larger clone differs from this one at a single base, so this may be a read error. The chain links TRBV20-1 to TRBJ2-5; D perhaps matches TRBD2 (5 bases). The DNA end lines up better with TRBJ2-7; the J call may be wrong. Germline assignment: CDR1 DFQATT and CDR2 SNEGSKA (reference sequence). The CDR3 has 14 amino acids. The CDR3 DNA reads TGCAGTGCTGGAGGTGCGGACTTCTCCTACGAGCAGTACTTC. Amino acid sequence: CSAGGADFSYEQYF.

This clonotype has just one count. CDR3 amino acids: CASSYTLGDTQYF. CDR3 coding DNA: TGTGCCAGCAGTTACACACTGGGAGATACGCAGTATTTT. V is TRBV6-5 and J is TRBJ2-3; no clear D gene. Germline loops: CDR1 MNHEY, CDR2 SVGAGI. The CDR3 is 13 amino acids. V was shortened by 2 bases and J by 5 bases, with 8 bases between the two germline ends.

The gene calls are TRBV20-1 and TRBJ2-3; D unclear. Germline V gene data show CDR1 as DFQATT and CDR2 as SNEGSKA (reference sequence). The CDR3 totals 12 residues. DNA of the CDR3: TGCAAGATAGGGCGTCGCGGAGATACGCAGTATTTT. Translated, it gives CKIGRRGDTQYF.

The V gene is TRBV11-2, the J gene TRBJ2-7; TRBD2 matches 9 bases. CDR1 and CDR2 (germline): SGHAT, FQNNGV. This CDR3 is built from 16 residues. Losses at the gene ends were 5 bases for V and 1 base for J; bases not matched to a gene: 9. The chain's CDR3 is CASSTGLAGASYEQYF. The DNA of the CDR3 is TGTGCCAGCAGCACGGGGTTAGCGGGGGCTTCCTACGAGCAGTACTTC. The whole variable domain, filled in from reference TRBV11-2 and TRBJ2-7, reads EAGVAQSPRYKIIEKRQSVAFWCNPISGHATLYWYQQILGQGPKLLIQFQNNGVVDDSQLPKDRFSAERLKGVDSTLKIQPAKLEDSAVYLCASSTGLAGASYEQYFGPGTRLTVT.

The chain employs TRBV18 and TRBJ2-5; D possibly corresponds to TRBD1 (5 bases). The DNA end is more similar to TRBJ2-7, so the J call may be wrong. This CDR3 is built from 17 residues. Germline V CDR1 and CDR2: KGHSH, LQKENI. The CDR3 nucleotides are TGTGCCAGCTCACCACCGGTACCCCCAGGGAAAGGCTACGAGCAGTACTTC. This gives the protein CASSPPVPPGKGYEQYF.

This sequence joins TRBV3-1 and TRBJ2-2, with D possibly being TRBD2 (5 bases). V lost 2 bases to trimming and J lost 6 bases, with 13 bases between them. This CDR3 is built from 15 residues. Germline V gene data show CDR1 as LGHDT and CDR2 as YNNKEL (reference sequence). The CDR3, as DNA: TGTGCCAGCAGCCAACCTCTCAGAGGGCCCGGGGAGCTGTTTTTT. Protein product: CASSQPLRGPGELFF.

CDR3 loop: CASSWGDRSSYEQYF. CDR3 nucleotides: TGTGCCAGCAGTTGGGGGGATCGGAGCTCCTACGAGCAGTACTTC. The chain recombines TRBV3-1 with TRBJ2-7, with D possibly being TRBD2 (6 bases). The V gene lost 6 bases and the J gene lost 0 bases, with 15 bases spanning the gap. Germline V lookup: CDR1 LGHDT, CDR2 YNNKEL (reference sequence). CDR3 length equals 15 residues.

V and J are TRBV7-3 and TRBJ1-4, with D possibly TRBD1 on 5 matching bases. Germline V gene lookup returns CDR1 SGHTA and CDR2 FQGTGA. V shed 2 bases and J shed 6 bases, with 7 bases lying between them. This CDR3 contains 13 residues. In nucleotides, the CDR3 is TGTGCCAGCAGCTTAGCCAGGGATGAAAAACTGTTTTTT. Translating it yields CASSLARDEKLFF.

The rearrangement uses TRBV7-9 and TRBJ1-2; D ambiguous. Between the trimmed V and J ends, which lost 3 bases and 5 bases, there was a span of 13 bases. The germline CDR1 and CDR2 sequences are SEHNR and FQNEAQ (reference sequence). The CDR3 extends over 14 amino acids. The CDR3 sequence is CASSFAPERYGYTF. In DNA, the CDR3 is TGTGCCAGCAGCTTTGCCCCAGAAAGATATGGCTACACCTTC.

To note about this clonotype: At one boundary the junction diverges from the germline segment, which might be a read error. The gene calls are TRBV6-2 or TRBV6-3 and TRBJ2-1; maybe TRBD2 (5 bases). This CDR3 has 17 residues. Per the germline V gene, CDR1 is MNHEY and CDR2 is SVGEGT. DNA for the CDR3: TGTGCCAGCAGTTACTCGATAAGCGGATACTCCTACGATGAGCAGTTCTTC. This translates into CASSYSISGYSYDEQFF.

CDR3 bases: TGTGCCAGCAGTTACTCGAAGGGACAGGACGAAGAGACCCAGTACTTC. Protein: CASSYSKGQDEETQYF. The chain employs TRBV6-5 and TRBJ2-5, with 8 bases identical to TRBD1. This CDR3 is 16 amino acids long. J lost 3 bases, V lost 0 bases, and 6 bases had no gene match. Per the germline V gene, CDR1 is MNHEY and CDR2 is SVGAGI.

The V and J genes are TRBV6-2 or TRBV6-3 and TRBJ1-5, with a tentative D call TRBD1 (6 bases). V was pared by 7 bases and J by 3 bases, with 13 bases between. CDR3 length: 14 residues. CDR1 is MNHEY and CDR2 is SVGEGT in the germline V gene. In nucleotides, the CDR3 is TGTGCCAGCATCCCCCTGGGGGCCAATCAGCCCCAGCATTTT. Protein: CASIPLGANQPQHF.

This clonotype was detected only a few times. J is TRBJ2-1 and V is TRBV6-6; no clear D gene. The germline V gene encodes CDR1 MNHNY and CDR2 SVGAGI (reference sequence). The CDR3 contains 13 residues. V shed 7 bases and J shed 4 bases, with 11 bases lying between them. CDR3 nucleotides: TGTGCCAGCACCCACGGAGATTACAATGAGCAGTTCTTC. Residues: CASTHGDYNEQFF.

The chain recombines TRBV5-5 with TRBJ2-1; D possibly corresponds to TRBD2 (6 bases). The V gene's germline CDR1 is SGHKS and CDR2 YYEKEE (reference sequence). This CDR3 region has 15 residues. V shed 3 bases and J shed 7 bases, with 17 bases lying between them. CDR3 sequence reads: CASSYGLSAGNEQFF. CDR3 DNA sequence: TGTGCCAGCAGCTACGGACTCTCGGCGGGAAATGAGCAGTTCTTC.

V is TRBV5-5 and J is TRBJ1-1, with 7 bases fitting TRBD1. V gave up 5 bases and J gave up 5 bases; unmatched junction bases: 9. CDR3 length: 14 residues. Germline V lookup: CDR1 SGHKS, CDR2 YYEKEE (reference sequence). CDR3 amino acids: CASRLGRGRTEAFF. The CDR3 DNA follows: TGTGCCAGCAGGTTAGGAAGGGGGCGGACTGAAGCTTTCTTT. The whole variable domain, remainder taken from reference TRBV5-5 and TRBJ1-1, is DAGVTQSPTHLIKTRGQQVTLRCSPISGHKSVSWYQQVLGQGPQFIFQYYEKEERGRGNFPDRFSARQFPNYSSELNVNALLLGDSALYLCASRLGRGRTEAFFGQGTRLTVV.